These T cell receptor beta chains were read from a single sample in a study of cytomegalovirus exposure and HLA in healthy donors. Sequencing was performed with immunoSEQ multiplex PCR; in TCRdb, only in-frame clones are kept and a portion is missing. The profile shows 100,000 to 150,000 clones, around 80% of them singletons. Sequencing input: PBMCs. These receptors were obtained from a female donor in good health and CMV-seronegative. CDR3s include the opening cysteine and the closing phenylalanine or tryptophan. Each record gives: D gene, clone size, V gene, J gene, CDR3 length, CDR3 protein, CDR3 DNA. The D gene is left open where the match is weak. Only part of the rows carry a size: once, few, many, or a class if the clone is expanded.

.	.	TRBV7-9	TRBJ1-2	15	CASSLGFVGRDGYTF	TGTGCCAGCAGCTTAGGGTTCGTCGGGAGGGATGGCTACACCTTC
TRBD2	few	TRBV29-1	TRBJ2-5	15	CSVDLLAGFQETQYF	TGCAGCGTTGATCTCCTAGCGGGGTTCCAAGAGACCCAGTACTTC
TRBD2	.	TRBV19	TRBJ2-3	15	CASASSGRVTDTQYF	TGTGCCAGTGCCTCCAGCGGGAGGGTTACAGATACGCAGTATTTT
.	.	TRBV13	TRBJ2-6	14	CASTRGSGANVLTF	TGTGCCAGCACCCGAGGCTCTGGGGCCAACGTCCTGACTTTC
TRBD2	.	TRBV28	TRBJ2-3	15	CASSSTGTSFNTQYF	TGTGCCAGCAGTTCCACCGGGACTAGCTTTAATACGCAGTATTTT
.	.	TRBV9	TRBJ1-3	15	CASSVAGALGNTIYF	TGTGCCAGCAGCGTAGCAGGGGCGCTCGGAAACACCATATATTTT
TRBD2	.	TRBV28	TRBJ2-1	15	CASSRGTSGYNEQFF	TGTGCCAGCAGCCGAGGGACTAGCGGTTACAATGAGCAGTTCTTC
.	few	TRBV30	TRBJ1-1	13	CAWSALTGGEAFF	TGTGCCTGGAGTGCCCTGACCGGGGGTGAAGCTTTCTTT
TRBD1	.	TRBV4-3	TRBJ1-3	17	CASSRLTGMGSGNTIYF	TGCGCCAGCAGCCGGCTGACAGGGATGGGCTCTGGAAACACCATATATTTT
TRBD2	.	TRBV9	TRBJ2-1	12	CASSSGSDEQFF	TGTGCCAGCAGTAGCGGGAGCGATGAGCAGTTCTTC
TRBD1	.	TRBV27	TRBJ2-7	17	CASSPGQGLPGSYEQYF	TGTGCCAGCAGCCCCGGACAGGGCCTACCGGGCTCCTACGAGCAGTACTTC
.	.	TRBV7-9	TRBJ1-3	13	CASSVTRGNTIYF	TGTGCCAGCAGCGTCACAAGAGGAAACACCATATATTTT
TRBD2	.	TRBV15	TRBJ2-1	15	CATSRGVAGGIEQFF	TGTGCCACCAGCAGAGGTGTTGCGGGAGGTATTGAGCAGTTCTTC
.	.	TRBV14	TRBJ2-7	15	CASSQGRISSYEQYF	TGTGCCAGCAGCCAAGGGCGGATAAGCTCCTACGAGCAGTACTTC
TRBD2	.	TRBV5-4	TRBJ2-5	18	CASSPGASGRAVGETQYF	TGTGCCAGCAGCCCCGGGGCTAGCGGGAGGGCCGTTGGAGAGACCCAGTACTTC
.	.	TRBV7-8	TRBJ2-1	18	CASSLGAERAPPYNEQFF	TGTGCCAGCAGCTTAGGAGCAGAGCGGGCGCCCCCCTACAATGAGCAGTTCTTC
TRBD2	.	TRBV7-2	TRBJ2-4	13	CASSLSRTSDQYF	TGTGCCAGCAGCTTATCTCGGACTAGCGATCAGTACTTC
.	.	TRBV6-5	TRBJ1-1	13	CASIPPYNTEAFF	TGTGCCAGCATCCCACCCTATAACACTGAAGCTTTCTTT